The clone carrying this T cell receptor beta chain was picked up many times. The antigen remains undetermined. This CDR3 spans 19 amino acids. Per germline, CDR1 SGHAT and CDR2 FQDESV (reference sequence). V trimming: 2 bases; J trimming: 3 bases; junction bases outside the gene matches: 13. The data stem from a study of tumor-infiltrating lymphocytes in primary liver carcinoma. Findings and limits, study-wide: Top clones occupying all five tumor regions numbered only about 8-25%. Tumors carried a top-250-clone fraction significantly exceeding that of blood (p = 0.039).

Synthesis of TCR beta cDNA was carried out from approximately 500 ng total RNA with a constant-region primer. The TCR beta library was amplified through three nested multiplex PCR rounds in a modified ARM-PCR procedure. The first two PCR rounds used TRBV1-TRBV30 primers with a Cbeta primer, 10 cycles each. MiXCR, run by TCRdb on the multiplex PCR reads, gives a single entry per CDR3 protein. The sample has tens of thousands of distinct CDR3 sequences, about 74% seen once. Both RNA and DNA were isolated together from roughly 20-30 mg of bulk tissue that had not been sorted. Chronic HBV infection was present, with no prior treatment. Five distinct regions per tumor were sampled.

The chain couples TRBV11-1 to TRBJ2-3; 11 bases line up with TRBD2. Sequencing used liver tumor tissue from sampling region 5. Subset specified: tumor region T5, tumor centre. The receptor's source is a woman between 25 and 40 years old with primary liver carcinoma and hepatitis B virus infection. Here the CDR3 DNA reads TGTGCCAGCAGCTTAAGGGTCCCTACTAGCGGGAGAGCGACAGATACGCAGTATTTT. Translation gives CASSLRVPTSGRATDTQYF.